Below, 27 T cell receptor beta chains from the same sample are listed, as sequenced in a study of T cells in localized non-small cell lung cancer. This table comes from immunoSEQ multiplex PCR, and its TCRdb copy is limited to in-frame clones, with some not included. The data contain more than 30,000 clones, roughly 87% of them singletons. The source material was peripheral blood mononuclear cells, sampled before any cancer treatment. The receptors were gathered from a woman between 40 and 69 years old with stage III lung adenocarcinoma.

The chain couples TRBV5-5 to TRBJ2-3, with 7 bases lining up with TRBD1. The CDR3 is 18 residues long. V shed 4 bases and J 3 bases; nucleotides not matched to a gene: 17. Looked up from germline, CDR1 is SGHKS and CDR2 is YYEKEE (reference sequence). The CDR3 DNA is TGTGCCAGCAGCAAAACTCCAAACAGGGGAAGTGGGACAGATACGCAGTATTTT. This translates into CASSKTPNRGSGTDTQYF. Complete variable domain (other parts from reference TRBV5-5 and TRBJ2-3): DAGVTQSPTHLIKTRGQQVTLRCSPISGHKSVSWYQQVLGQGPQFIFQYYEKEERGRGNFPDRFSARQFPNYSSELNVNALLLGDSALYLCASSKTPNRGSGTDTQYFGPGTRLTVL.

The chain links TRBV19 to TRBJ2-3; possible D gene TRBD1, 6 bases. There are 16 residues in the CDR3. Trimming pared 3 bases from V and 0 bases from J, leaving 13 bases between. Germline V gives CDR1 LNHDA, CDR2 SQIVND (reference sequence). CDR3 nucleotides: TGTGCCAGTAGTATCACGGCAGGGGCTAGCACAGATACGCAGTATTTT. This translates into CASSITAGASTDTQYF. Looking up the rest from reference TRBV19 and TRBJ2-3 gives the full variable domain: DGGITQSPKYLFRKEGQNVTLSCEQNLNHDAMYWYRQDPGQGLRLIYYSQIVNDFQKGDIAEGYSVSREKKESFPLTVTSAQKNPTAFYLCASSITAGASTDTQYFGPGTRLTVL.

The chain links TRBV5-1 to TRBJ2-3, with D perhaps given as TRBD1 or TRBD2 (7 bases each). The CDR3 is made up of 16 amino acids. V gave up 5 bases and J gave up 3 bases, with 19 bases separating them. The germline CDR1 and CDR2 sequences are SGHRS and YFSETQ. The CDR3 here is CASSSGPQGGTDTQYF. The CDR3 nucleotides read TGCGCCAGCAGTTCCGGACCTCAGGGGGGGACAGATACGCAGTATTTT.

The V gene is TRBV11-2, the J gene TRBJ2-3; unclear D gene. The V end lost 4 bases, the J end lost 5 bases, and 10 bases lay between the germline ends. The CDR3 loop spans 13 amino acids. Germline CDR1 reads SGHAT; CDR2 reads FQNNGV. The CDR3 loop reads CASSSTIQDTQYF. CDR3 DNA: TGTGCCAGCAGCTCGACGATCCAAGATACGCAGTATTTT. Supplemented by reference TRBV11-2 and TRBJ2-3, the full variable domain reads EAGVAQSPRYKIIEKRQSVAFWCNPISGHATLYWYQQILGQGPKLLIQFQNNGVVDDSQLPKDRFSAERLKGVDSTLKIQPAKLEDSAVYLCASSSTIQDTQYFGPGTRLTVL.

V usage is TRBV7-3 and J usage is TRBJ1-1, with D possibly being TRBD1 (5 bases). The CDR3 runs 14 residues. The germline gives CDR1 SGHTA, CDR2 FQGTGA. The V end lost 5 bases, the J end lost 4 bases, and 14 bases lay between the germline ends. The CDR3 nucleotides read TGTGCCAGCAGCCCAGCGGGGGTGTTCACTGAAGCTTTCTTT. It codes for CASSPAGVFTEAFF.

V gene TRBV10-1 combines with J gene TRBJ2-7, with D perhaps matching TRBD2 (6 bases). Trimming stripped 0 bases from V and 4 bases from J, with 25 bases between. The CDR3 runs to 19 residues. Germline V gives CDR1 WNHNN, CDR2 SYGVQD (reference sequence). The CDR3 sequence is CASSESLGLTRRCLYEQYF. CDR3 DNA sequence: TGCGCCAGCAGTGAGTCGCTGGGACTGACGCGACGTTGCTTGTACGAGCAGTACTTC.

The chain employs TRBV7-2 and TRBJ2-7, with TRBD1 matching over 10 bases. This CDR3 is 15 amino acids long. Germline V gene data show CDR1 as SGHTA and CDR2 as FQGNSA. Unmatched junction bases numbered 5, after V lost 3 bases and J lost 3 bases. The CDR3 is CASSFSRDRGYEQYF. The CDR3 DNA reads TGTGCCAGCAGCTTTTCCCGGGACAGGGGCTACGAGCAGTACTTC.

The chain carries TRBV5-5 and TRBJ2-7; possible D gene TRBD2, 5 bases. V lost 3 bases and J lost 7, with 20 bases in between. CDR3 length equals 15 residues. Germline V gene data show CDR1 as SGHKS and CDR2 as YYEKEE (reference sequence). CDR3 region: CASSYALTSTGEQYF. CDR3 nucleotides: TGTGCCAGCAGCTACGCTCTGACCTCGACGGGAGAGCAGTACTTC. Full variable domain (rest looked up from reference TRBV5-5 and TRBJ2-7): DAGVTQSPTHLIKTRGQQVTLRCSPISGHKSVSWYQQVLGQGPQFIFQYYEKEERGRGNFPDRFSARQFPNYSSELNVNALLLGDSALYLCASSYALTSTGEQYFGPGTRLTVT.

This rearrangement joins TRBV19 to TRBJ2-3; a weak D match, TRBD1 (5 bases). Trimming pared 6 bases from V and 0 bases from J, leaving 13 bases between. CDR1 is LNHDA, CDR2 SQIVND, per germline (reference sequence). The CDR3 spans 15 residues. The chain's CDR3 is CASSYEQASTDTQYF. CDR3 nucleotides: TGTGCCAGTAGCTACGAACAGGCCAGCACAGATACGCAGTATTTT.

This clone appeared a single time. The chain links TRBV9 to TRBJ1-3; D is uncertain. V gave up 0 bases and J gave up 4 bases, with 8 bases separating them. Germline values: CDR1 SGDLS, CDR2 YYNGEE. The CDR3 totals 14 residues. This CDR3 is CASSVGGEGNTIYF. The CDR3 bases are TGTGCCAGCAGCGTAGGCGGGGAGGGAAACACCATATATTTT.

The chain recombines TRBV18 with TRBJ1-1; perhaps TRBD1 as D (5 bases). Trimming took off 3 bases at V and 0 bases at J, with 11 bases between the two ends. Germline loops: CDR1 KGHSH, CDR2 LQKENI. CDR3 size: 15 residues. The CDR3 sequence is CASSPRGRLNTEAFF. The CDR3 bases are TGTGCCAGCTCACCTCGGGGGAGATTGAACACTGAAGCTTTCTTT. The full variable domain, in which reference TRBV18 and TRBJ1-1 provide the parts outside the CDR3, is NAGVMQNPRHLVRRRGQEARLRCSPMKGHSHVYWYRQLPEEGLKFMVYLQKENIIDESGMPKERFSAEFPKEGPSILRIQQVVRGDSAAYFCASSPRGRLNTEAFFGQGTRLTVV.

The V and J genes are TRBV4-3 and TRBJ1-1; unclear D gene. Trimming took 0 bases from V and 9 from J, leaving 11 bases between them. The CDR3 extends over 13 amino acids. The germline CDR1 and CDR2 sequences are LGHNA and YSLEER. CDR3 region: CASSQEVRVKAFF. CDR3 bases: TGCGCCAGCAGCCAAGAAGTAAGGGTAAAAGCTTTCTTT.

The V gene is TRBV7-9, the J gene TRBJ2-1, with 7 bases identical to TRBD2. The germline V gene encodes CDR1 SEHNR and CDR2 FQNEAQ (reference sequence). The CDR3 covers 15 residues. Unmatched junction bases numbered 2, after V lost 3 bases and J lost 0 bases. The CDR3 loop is CASSFGGSSYNEQFF. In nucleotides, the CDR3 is TGTGCCAGCAGCTTTGGCGGGAGCTCCTACAATGAGCAGTTCTTC.

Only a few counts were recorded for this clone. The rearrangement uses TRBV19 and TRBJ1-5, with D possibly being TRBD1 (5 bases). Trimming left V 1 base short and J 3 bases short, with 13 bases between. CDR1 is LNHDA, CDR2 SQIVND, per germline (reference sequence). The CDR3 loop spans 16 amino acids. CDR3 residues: CASSIVGKGANQPQHF. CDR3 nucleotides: TGTGCCAGTAGTATAGTAGGAAAAGGGGCCAATCAGCCCCAGCATTTT.

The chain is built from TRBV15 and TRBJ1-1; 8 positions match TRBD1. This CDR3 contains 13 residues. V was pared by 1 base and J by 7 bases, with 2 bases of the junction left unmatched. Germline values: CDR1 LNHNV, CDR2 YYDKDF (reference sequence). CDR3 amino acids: CATSRAGTGEAFF. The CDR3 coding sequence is TGTGCCACCAGCAGAGCCGGGACAGGTGAAGCTTTCTTT. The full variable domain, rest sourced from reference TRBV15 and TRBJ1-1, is DAMVIQNPRYQVTQFGKPVTLSCSQTLNHNVMYWYQQKSSQAPKLLFHYYDKDFNNEADTPDNFQSRRPNTSFCFLDIRSPGLGDTAMYLCATSRAGTGEAFFGQGTRLTVV.

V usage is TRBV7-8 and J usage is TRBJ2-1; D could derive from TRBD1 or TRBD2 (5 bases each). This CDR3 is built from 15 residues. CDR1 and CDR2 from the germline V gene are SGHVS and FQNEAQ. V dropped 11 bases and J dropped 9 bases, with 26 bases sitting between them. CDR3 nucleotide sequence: TGTGCCGGGACCGCCACAACCGCTCCAACTAGTGAGCAGTTCTTC. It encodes CAGTATTAPTSEQFF.

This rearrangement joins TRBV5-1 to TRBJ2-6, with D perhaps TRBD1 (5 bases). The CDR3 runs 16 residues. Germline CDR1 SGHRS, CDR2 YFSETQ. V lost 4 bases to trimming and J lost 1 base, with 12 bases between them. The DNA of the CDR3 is TGCGCCAGCAGCCCGGACATCACATCTGGGGCCAACGTCCTGACTTTC. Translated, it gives CASSPDITSGANVLTF.

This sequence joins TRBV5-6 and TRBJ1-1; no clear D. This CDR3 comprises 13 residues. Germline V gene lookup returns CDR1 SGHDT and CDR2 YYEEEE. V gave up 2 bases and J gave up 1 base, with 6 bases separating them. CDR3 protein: CASSFEPNTEAFF. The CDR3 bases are TGTGCCAGCAGCTTCGAGCCGAACACTGAAGCTTTCTTT.

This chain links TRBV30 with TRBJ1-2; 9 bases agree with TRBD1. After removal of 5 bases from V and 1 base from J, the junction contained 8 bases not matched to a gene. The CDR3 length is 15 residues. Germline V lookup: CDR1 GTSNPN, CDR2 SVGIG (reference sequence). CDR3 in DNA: TGTGCCTGGGCCCGGGAGGACAGGGGTAACTATGGCTACACCTTC. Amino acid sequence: CAWAREDRGNYGYTF.

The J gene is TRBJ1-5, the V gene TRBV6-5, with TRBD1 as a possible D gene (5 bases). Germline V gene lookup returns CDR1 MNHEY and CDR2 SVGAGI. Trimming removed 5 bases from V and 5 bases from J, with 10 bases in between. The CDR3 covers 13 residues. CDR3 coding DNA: TGTGCCAGCAGTAGGGGACGGGATCAGCCCCAGCATTTT. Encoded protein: CASSRGRDQPQHF.

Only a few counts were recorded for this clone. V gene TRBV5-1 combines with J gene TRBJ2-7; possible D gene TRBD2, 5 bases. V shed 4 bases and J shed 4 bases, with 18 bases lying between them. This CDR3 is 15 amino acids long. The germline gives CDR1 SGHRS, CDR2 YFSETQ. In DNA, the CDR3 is TGCGCCAGCAGCCCGAAGGACTCAAGCGGTTACGAGCAGTACTTC. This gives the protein CASSPKDSSGYEQYF. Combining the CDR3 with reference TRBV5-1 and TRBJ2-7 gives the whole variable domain KAGVTQTPRYLIKTRGQQVTLSCSPISGHRSVSWYQQTPGQGLQFLFEYFSETQRNKGNFPGRFSGRQFSNSRSEMNVSTLELGDSALYLCASSPKDSSGYEQYFGPGTRLTVT.

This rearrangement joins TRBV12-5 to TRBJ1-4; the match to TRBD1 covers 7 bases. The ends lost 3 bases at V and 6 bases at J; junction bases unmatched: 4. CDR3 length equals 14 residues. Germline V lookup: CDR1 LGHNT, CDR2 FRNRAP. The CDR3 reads CASGFGGGDEKLFF. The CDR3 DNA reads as TGTGCTAGTGGTTTTGGAGGGGGCGATGAAAAACTGTTTTTT.

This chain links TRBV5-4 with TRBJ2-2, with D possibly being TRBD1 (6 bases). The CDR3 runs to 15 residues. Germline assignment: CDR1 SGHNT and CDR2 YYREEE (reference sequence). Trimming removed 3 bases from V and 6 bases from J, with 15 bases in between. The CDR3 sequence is CASSSYRDRPGELFF. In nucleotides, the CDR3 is TGTGCCAGCAGCTCTTACAGGGATCGGCCCGGGGAGCTGTTTTTT.

Here the CDR3 DNA reads TGCAGCGTGACAGTACTGCCAGGGGAGACCCAGTACTTC. Translating it yields CSVTVLPGETQYF. The chain uses TRBV29-1 and TRBJ2-5; D perhaps matches TRBD1 (5 bases). This CDR3 has 13 residues. The germline V gene has CDR1 SQVTM and CDR2 ANQGSEA. Trimming stripped 6 bases from V and 5 bases from J, with 16 bases between.

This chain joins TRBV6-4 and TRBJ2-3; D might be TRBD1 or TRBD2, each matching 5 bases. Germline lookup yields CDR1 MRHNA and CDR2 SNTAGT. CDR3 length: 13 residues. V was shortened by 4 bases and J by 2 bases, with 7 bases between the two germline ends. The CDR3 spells CASSGDDTDTQYF. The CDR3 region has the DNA TGTGCCAGCAGTGGGGACGACACAGATACGCAGTATTTT.

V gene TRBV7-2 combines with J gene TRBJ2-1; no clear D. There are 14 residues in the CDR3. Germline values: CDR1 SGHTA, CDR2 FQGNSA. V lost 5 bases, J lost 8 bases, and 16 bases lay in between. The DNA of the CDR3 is TGTGCCAGCAGCCTTAGTCCCGACAACTATGAGCAGTTCTTC. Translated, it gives CASSLSPDNYEQFF.

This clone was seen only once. CDR3: CASSLEFSSYEQYF. The CDR3 nucleotides are TGTGCCAGCAGCTTGGAGTTTAGCTCCTACGAGCAGTACTTC. The chain uses TRBV11-2 and TRBJ2-7, with D uncertain. Trimming took off 3 bases at V and 0 bases at J, with 9 bases between the two ends. CDR3 length: 14 amino acids. Germline assignment: CDR1 SGHAT and CDR2 FQNNGV.